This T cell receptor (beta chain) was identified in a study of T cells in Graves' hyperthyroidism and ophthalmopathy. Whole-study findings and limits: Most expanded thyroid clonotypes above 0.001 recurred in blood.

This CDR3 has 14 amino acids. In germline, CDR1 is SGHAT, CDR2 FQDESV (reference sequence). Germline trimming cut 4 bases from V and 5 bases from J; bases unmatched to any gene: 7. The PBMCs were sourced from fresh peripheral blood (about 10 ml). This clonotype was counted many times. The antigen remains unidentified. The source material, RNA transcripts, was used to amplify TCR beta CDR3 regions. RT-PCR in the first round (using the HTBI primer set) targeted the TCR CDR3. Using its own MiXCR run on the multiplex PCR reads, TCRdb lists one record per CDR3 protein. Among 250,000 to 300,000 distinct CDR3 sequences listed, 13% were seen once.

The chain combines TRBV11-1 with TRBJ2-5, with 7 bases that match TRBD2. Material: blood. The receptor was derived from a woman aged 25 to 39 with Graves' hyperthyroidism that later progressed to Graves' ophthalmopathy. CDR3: CASSSKGGSETQYF. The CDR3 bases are TGTGCCAGCAGCTCCAAGGGCGGGAGTGAGACCCAGTACTTC. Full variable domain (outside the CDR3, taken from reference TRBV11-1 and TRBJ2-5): EAEVAQSPRYKITEKSQAVAFWCDPISGHATLYWYRQILGQGPELLVQFQDESVVDDSQLPKDRFSAERLKGVDSTLKIQPAELGDSAMYLCASSSKGGSETQYFGPGTRLLVL.